This T cell receptor beta chain came from a study of human CD8 memory T cell subsets. Construction of TCR beta libraries was accomplished by means of UMI-labeled 5' RACE. With the 5' RACE reads reprocessed, TCRdb shows one record per CDR3 protein and no DNA. The sample's table shows roughly 10,000 distinct CDR3 sequences. Specimen: CD8+ stem-like memory T cells (TSCM and TCM) sorted from PBMCs. The subset is: stem-like memory CD8 T cells (TSTEM), CCR7+ PD-1- TIGIT-. This clonotype originated in a human donor in good health.

The CDR3 here is CSVEENTGVYNEQFF. This chain uses TRBV29-1 with TRBJ2-1; TCRdb reports TRBD1, a call that lacks DNA to check it against. The CDR3 runs 15 residues. Per the germline V gene, CDR1 is SQVTM and CDR2 is ANQGSEA.